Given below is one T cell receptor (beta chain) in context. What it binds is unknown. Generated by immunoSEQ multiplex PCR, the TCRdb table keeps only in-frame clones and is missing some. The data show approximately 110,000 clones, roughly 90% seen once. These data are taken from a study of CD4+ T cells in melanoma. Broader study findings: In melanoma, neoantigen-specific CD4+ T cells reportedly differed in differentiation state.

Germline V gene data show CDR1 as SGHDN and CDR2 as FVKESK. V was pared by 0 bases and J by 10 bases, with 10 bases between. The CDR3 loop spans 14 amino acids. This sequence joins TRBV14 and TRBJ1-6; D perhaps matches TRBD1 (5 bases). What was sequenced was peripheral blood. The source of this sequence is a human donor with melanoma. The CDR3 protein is CASSQDWGDSPLHF. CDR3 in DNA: TGTGCCAGCAGCCAAGATTGGGGGGACTCACCCCTCCACTTT.